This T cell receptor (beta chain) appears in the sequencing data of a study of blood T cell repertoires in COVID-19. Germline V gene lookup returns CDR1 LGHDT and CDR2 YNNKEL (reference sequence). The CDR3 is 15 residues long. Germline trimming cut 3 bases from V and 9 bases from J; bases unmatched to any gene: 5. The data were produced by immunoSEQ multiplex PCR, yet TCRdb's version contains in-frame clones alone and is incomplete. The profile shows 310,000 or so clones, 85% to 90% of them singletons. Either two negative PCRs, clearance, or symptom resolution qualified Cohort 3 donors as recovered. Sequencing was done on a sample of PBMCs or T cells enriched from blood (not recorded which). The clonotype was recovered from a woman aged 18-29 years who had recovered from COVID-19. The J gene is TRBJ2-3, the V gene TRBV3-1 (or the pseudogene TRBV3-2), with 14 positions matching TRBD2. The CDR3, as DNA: TGTGCCAGCAGCCAGACTAGCGGGGGGGCCCCAACGCAGTATTTT. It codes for CASSQTSGGAPTQYF.